This T cell receptor beta chain stems from a study of T cells in Graves' hyperthyroidism and ophthalmopathy (dated by TCRdb to the late 2010s). Some background on the complete study: Peripheral blood samples were taken at the time of initial diagnosis, prior to any treatment. TCR V-J signatures able to tell the groups apart were searched for in a discovery cohort of 100 patients, of whom more than 40 had Graves' ophthalmopathy and 57 had stable Graves' hyperthyroidism. Prospective prediction of ophthalmopathy was tested in an independent validation cohort of some 20 hyperthyroidism patients and 15 to 17 patients who later progressed to ophthalmopathy. The roughly 91 discovery patients were randomly divided into training and test sets at a 7:3 ratio. In several Graves' hyperthyroidism patients, the study also compared T-cell repertoires from thyroid tissue with T-cell repertoires from blood. After sampling, hyperthyroidism patients received methimazole starting at 30 mg daily, and ophthalmopathy patients received high-dose intravenous methylprednisolone. According to the paper, TCR Vbeta CDR3 sequencing was carried out on over 130 peripheral blood samples, which came from 40 to 45 ophthalmopathy, 75 or so hyperthyroidism and about 17 progressor patients.

Here V drops 5 bases and J drops 6 bases, and the junction holds 6 bases not matched to any gene. For CDR1 and CDR2, the germline V gene (reference sequence) lists MNHEY and SMNVEV. The CDR3, from cysteine to phenylalanine, totals 13 residues. The retained sequence is limited to the CDR3, 39 bases, with the frame set at the first base. This clonotype came up a few times. No cognate antigen has been identified for it. Nothing much larger sits one base from this clone, and base qualities are not available. TCR beta CDR3 regions were amplified from RNA transcripts. For the first round of RT-PCR on the TCR CDR3, the HTBI primer set was used together with the Qiagen OneStep RT-PCR kit. The libraries were constructed in a second round of multiplex PCR and then size-selected and purified. Sequencing of the libraries was done on an Illumina HiSeq2000 using paired-end 100 bp reads. The authors' analysis ran thus. Raw data were processed with SOAPnuke, discarding reads with adapters, uncalled bases, mean Phred below 15, or no exact constant-primer or identifier match. COPE v1.2.5 was used to merge the high-quality paired reads, and each unique nucleotide sequence was defined as a clonotype. Clonotypes were aligned to IMGT TRBV, TRBD and TRBJ reference segments using MiTCR v1.1. The analysis included only V-J combinations with a frequency above 0.0001, which together covered around 99% of the repertoires. A TCS score was defined as the ratio of F50 (clonal expansion) to E x V (chaos), with BLOSUM62-based TCRdist applied between CDR3 peptides within each V-J. Welch's t-statistics and random forest reduced 500 to 650 V-J features to around 14, which were used in a naive Bayes classifier (R e1071). TCRdb handled the public reads itself, with Q25 trimming in fastp and clone calling in MiXCR, and kept productive beta chains. Rows merge per CDR3 protein into single entries with the most common DNA and genes. The V and J calls were not made by the authors but by TCRdb's processing. Counted in this sample were under 500,000 distinct CDR3 sequences; 11% to 15% of them appeared once. Clones ranked in the top ten supply around 28% of the sample.

Points the paper makes about the study in general: In validation, progression to ophthalmopathy was predicted by the model with 70.59% sensitivity and about 72% specificity, a median of about 6.8 months before onset. Ophthalmopathy was separated from stable hyperthyroidism by a 13 V-J signature model, with 85% to 90% sensitivity and approximately 81% specificity obtained in cross-validation and 80%/75% obtained in testing. Sample size was not statistically predetermined, and investigators were not blinded to group allocation. Most expanded thyroid clonotypes (frequency above 0.001) were also detected in blood, suggesting blood repertoires may reflect thyroid immune responses.

Ophthalmopathy patients had moderately to severely active disease, with a Clinical Activity Score of 3 or more, a NOSPECS grade of 4 or more, and a disease duration of less than 3 months. Exclusion was applied to patients with uncontrolled infections, other autoimmune diseases, pregnancy or lactation. Diagnoses relied on clinical symptoms, serum thyroxine and TRAb, thyroid ultrasound and orbital computed tomography. PBMCs were isolated from about 9.1 ml of fresh peripheral blood by Ficoll-Paque density gradient centrifugation. Total RNA was extracted with Trizol reagent, and quality was checked on an Agilent 2100 Bioanalyzer.

Input material: blood. In this chain, TRBV27 is recombined with TRBJ2-7; TRBD1 aligns with 8 central bases. The source of this sequence is a man aged 50-59 years with Graves' ophthalmopathy. CDR3 protein: CASSADRVREQYF. The base sequence is TGTGCCAGCAGTGCGGACAGGGTCCGCGAGCAGTACTTC.